The sequence of this T cell receptor beta chain was determined in a study of blood T cell repertoires in COVID-19. Sequenced by immunoSEQ multiplex PCR; TCRdb stores in-frame clones only, minus some. The sample has 240,000 or so clones, more than 75% seen once; the top ten hold 0.9% to 1%. Deletions cut 3 bases from V and 9 bases from J, with 3 bases between. There are 9 residues in the CDR3. The sequencing input was peripheral blood. The origin of this receptor is a woman between 40 and 50 years old who had recovered from COVID-19. The chain has TRBV12-3 or TRBV12-4 and TRBJ2-7; no clear D. The CDR3 here is CASSFGQYV. Written as DNA, the CDR3 is TGTGCCAGCAGTTTCGGGCAGTACGTC.